The rows below give T cell receptor beta chains drawn from one sample of a study of cytomegalovirus exposure and HLA in healthy donors. TCRdb's copy holds only in-frame clones and misses some; the assay was immunoSEQ multiplex PCR. Here the sample spans more than 150,000 clones, less than 90% being singletons. What was sequenced was PBMCs. Receptors were obtained from a girl under three years old in good health and CMV-seronegative. Each CDR3 is given with its conserved first and last residue.

j_gene,v_gene,CDR3aa
TRBJ2-2,TRBV5-1,CASSVANTGELFF
TRBJ1-2,TRBV6-6,CASRAPTGQGFYGYTF
TRBJ1-2,TRBV4-1,CASSQEAAAGDYGYTF
TRBJ1-1,TRBV4-2,CASSQDLPRGYTEAFF
TRBJ1-1,TRBV27,CASSPLYRSEAFF
TRBJ2-3,TRBV19,CASSILSGDTQYF
TRBJ1-6,TRBV19,CASSGDREYNSPLHF
TRBJ2-3,TRBV6-4,CASSLDKASTDTQYF
TRBJ1-5,TRBV19,CASSRSGEFEPQHF
TRBJ2-3,TRBV9,CASSVAGSRVKDTQYF
TRBJ2-7,TRBV18,CASSPTDIRHEQYF
TRBJ1-2,TRBV5-1,CASSLPPGAMYGYTF
TRBJ1-6,TRBV7-9,CASSLFGQGAGSPLHF
TRBJ2-2,TRBV5-1,CASSSWLAGAAGELFF
TRBJ1-2,TRBV4-3,CASSPTGTVLPYGYTF
TRBJ2-3,TRBV4-1,CASSQDTPGRGTDTQYF
TRBJ1-2,TRBV4-3,CASSQEDRWGYGYTF
TRBJ1-4,TRBV6-1,CASSPGTVLNEKLFF
TRBJ2-1,TRBV7-2,CASSQLRLAGNEQFF
TRBJ1-4,TRBV19,CASSPVRGNEKLFF
TRBJ1-2,TRBV7-9,CASSFRDRDFYGYTF
TRBJ1-1,TRBV5-1,CASSSLGEDMNTEAFF
TRBJ2-7,TRBV15,CATSLDRGVLREQYF
TRBJ2-7,TRBV6-6,CASSYSGSGNSYEQYF
TRBJ2-5,TRBV7-2,CASSLRTSGSIRETQYF
TRBJ2-3,TRBV5-1,CASSWDSPGSSQYF
TRBJ2-5,TRBV5-1,CASSLWLLRETQYF
TRBJ2-3,TRBV13,CASSLGTGRETRTDTQYF
TRBJ2-4,TRBV19,CASSTGDRDENIQYF
TRBJ2-7,TRBV14,CASSQGRVYEQYF
TRBJ1-1,TRBV5-1,CASSLAGPRGPGNTEAFF
TRBJ2-5,TRBV5-1,CASSRGLAGLQETQYF
TRBJ1-1,TRBV4-1,CASSRARNTEAFF
TRBJ2-6,TRBV19,CASSIKGQSSGANVLTF
TRBJ2-7,TRBV6-5,CASSTDRESSYEQYF
TRBJ1-6,TRBV11-2,CASSSVESSPLHF
TRBJ2-7,TRBV14,CASSQDRGPSGSRREQYF
TRBJ1-2,TRBV7-9,CASSPGTGGYTF
TRBJ2-1,TRBV11-3,CASSPGLAGNEQFF
TRBJ1-1,TRBV6-5,CASSYNSRTEAFF
TRBJ2-7,TRBV19,CASSRDSFYEQYF
TRBJ2-3,TRBV10-2,CASSQLGGSDTQYF
.,TRBV7-8,CASSWIGYEQYF
TRBJ2-5,TRBV30,CAWSVQGAQTQYF
TRBJ2-7,TRBV5-1,CASSFGPSGERNF
TRBJ2-7,TRBV7-9,CASNYEHYEQYF
TRBJ1-2,TRBV9,CASSARSNYGYTF
TRBJ2-1,TRBV7-3,CASSFEGGPYEQFF
TRBJ1-4,TRBV7-2,CASSLAGGLNEKLFF
TRBJ2-5,TRBV7-2,CASSFKGLGQETQYF
TRBJ2-2,TRBV2,CASSEMASGPPGELFF
TRBJ1-2,TRBV11-2,CASSLRGTRVGYTF
TRBJ2-7,TRBV4-1,CASSRATGGWTYEQYF
TRBJ2-2,TRBV28,CASSFRGRDTGELFF
TRBJ2-7,TRBV5-1,CASSRLGTGGHEQYF
TRBJ2-1,TRBV10-3,CAICGGGAYEQFF
TRBJ1-3,TRBV25-1,CASSDGRGSGNTIYF